Listed here is a single TCR beta chain. Its antigen is not identified. Both 60 Vbeta primers and 13 Jbeta primers went into the PCR. Libraries were prepared by immunoSEQ multiplex PCR; TCRdb keeps only in-frame clonotypes and omits some of them. In the table there are some 170,000 clones, 82% of which are singletons. V was cut by 1 base and J by 8 bases, with 17 bases left in between. The CDR3 runs to 15 residues. Germline V gene sequence: CDR1 SEHNR, CDR2 FQNEAQ (reference sequence). Donors likely had unrecorded immune exposures despite being nominally healthy when sampled. The data belong to a study of cytomegalovirus exposure and HLA in healthy donors. Study findings and constraints: High specificity and sensitivity for cytomegalovirus status were reported for the classifier.

The sequence came from a girl aged 10-17 years in good health and CMV-seropositive. Sequenced: PBMCs. V is TRBV7-9 and J is TRBJ1-2; a possible D gene is TRBD1 (6 bases). DNA of the CDR3: TGTGCCAGCAGCTTAGGGGGGCAGGGGCTGAGGGGCTACACCTTC. Translated: CASSLGGQGLRGYTF.